Shown below are 13 T cell receptor beta chains from a single sample sequenced in a study of cytomegalovirus exposure and HLA in healthy donors. Both 60 Vbeta primers and 13 Jbeta primers went into the PCR. Profiling relied on immunoSEQ multiplex PCR, and the TCRdb table lists in-frame clones only, not all of them. This repertoire includes about 200,000 clones. The sequenced material came from PBMCs. These receptors originate from a girl aged 2 to 9 in good health and CMV-seropositive.

V usage is TRBV10-3 and J usage is TRBJ2-1, with a tentative D call TRBD2 (6 bases). Trimming cost V 7 bases and J 10 bases, with 20 bases left between them. The germline gives CDR1 ENHRY, CDR2 SYGVKD. The CDR3 sequence is 14 residues long. DNA for the CDR3: TGTGCCATCACTGGGACTCCGCGAGGTGGGGAGCAGTTCTTC. This gives the protein CAITGTPRGGEQFF.

The chain recombines TRBV11-2 with TRBJ2-3, with unresolved D. The CDR3 consists of 11 residues. Germline CDR1 is SGHAT and CDR2 is FQNNGV. The germline V and J ends were trimmed by 5 bases and 6 bases, with 6 bases remaining between them. The CDR3 sequence is CASSDQDTQYF. As DNA, the CDR3 is TGTGCCAGCAGCGATCAGGATACGCAGTATTTT. The full variable domain, rest sourced from reference TRBV11-2 and TRBJ2-3, is EAGVAQSPRYKIIEKRQSVAFWCNPISGHATLYWYQQILGQGPKLLIQFQNNGVVDDSQLPKDRFSAERLKGVDSTLKIQPAKLEDSAVYLCASSDQDTQYFGPGTRLTVL.

The chain employs TRBV27 and TRBJ1-5; 8 bases line up with TRBD1. The CDR3 totals 13 residues. Germline V lookup: CDR1 MNHEY, CDR2 SMNVEV (reference sequence). The J segment lost 6 bases and the V segment lost 6 bases, leaving 4 bases of the junction unmatched. The CDR3 here is CASRGQGGQPQHF. As DNA, the CDR3 is TGTGCCAGCAGAGGACAGGGAGGTCAGCCCCAGCATTTT.

The chain uses TRBV28 and TRBJ1-3, with D possibly being TRBD1 (6 bases). Trimming took off 9 bases at V and 4 bases at J, with 16 bases between the two ends. CDR3 length equals 14 residues. Germline V gene sequence: CDR1 MDHEN, CDR2 SYDVKM. This chain's CDR3 is CASINRVGGNTIYF. The CDR3, as DNA: TGTGCCAGTATAAACAGGGTTGGAGGAAACACCATATATTTT.

The chain is built from TRBV29-1 and TRBJ2-7; D remains ambiguous. This CDR3 has 12 residues. Germline CDR1 is SQVTM and CDR2 is ANQGSEA. The V end was cut by 4 bases, the J end by 4 bases, with 11 bases between. CDR3 DNA sequence: TGCAGCGTTGTGGTCACATTATACGAGCAGTACTTC. It encodes CSVVVTLYEQYF.

The chain is built from TRBV27 and TRBJ2-1, with 8 bases lining up with TRBD2. Germline trimming cut 5 bases from V and 1 base from J; bases unmatched to any gene: 7. The CDR3 is 16 amino acids. Germline loops: CDR1 MNHEY, CDR2 SMNVEV (reference sequence). CDR3 amino acids: CASSPILAGSYNEQFF. In DNA, the CDR3 is TGTGCCAGCAGTCCCATTCTAGCGGGTTCCTACAATGAGCAGTTCTTC.

This chain joins TRBV5-4 and TRBJ2-7; D might be TRBD2 (5 bases). The CDR3 extends over 12 amino acids. V was pared by 4 bases and J by 6 bases, with 11 bases between. Germline CDR1 is SGHNT and CDR2 is YYREEE (reference sequence). The DNA for the CDR3 is TGTGCCAGCAGCCCTCTAAGCGGCGAGCAGTACTTC. This translates into CASSPLSGEQYF.

The chain carries TRBV5-4 and TRBJ1-1, with D unresolved. The CDR3 contains 16 residues. CDR1 and CDR2 (germline): SGHNT, YYREEE (reference sequence). Trimming removed 0 bases at V and 1 base at J, with 13 bases between. CDR3 residues: CASSLGVGLKNTEAFF. For the CDR3, the DNA is TGTGCCAGCAGCTTGGGGGTAGGACTCAAGAACACTGAAGCTTTCTTT.

The rearrangement links TRBV5-1 to TRBJ2-1; 9 bases match TRBD1. With V trimmed by 2 bases and J by 12 bases, 9 bases remained unmatched. CDR3 length: 14 residues. Germline V gene lookup returns CDR1 SGHRS and CDR2 YFSETQ. CDR3 in amino acids: CASSLQWDREAQFF. The CDR3 DNA reads as TGCGCCAGCAGCTTACAATGGGACAGGGAGGCGCAGTTCTTC.

The chain recombines TRBV11-3 with TRBJ2-1; 7 nucleotides match TRBD1. The CDR3 is 15 amino acids. The V gene end was trimmed by 5 bases and the J gene end by 1 base; junction bases not matched to a gene: 5. CDR1 is SGHNT and CDR2 is YENEEA in the germline V gene. Here the CDR3 reads CASSPRQGSYNEQFF. The CDR3 region has the DNA TGTGCCAGCAGCCCCCGACAGGGTTCCTACAATGAGCAGTTCTTC.

This chain uses TRBV7-2 with TRBJ2-3; 9 bases are shared with TRBD2. V lost 1 base and J lost 3; bases outside the gene matches: 8. The CDR3 spans 17 residues. Germline values: CDR1 SGHTA, CDR2 FQGNSA. CDR3 in amino acids: CASSLGSGSPDTDTQYF. DNA for the CDR3: TGTGCCAGCAGCTTAGGTAGCGGGAGTCCTGATACAGATACGCAGTATTTT.

The chain couples TRBV5-1 to TRBJ2-3; tentative D call: TRBD1 (7 bases). Deletions cut 4 bases from V and 4 bases from J, with 16 bases between. CDR1 is SGHRS and CDR2 is YFSETQ in the germline V gene. The CDR3 spans 15 residues. CDR3: CASSLTGGGADTQYF. CDR3 sequence (DNA): TGCGCCAGCAGCCTTACTGGAGGGGGCGCAGATACGCAGTATTTT. Full variable domain (rest looked up from reference TRBV5-1 and TRBJ2-3): KAGVTQTPRYLIKTRGQQVTLSCSPISGHRSVSWYQQTPGQGLQFLFEYFSETQRNKGNFPGRFSGRQFSNSRSEMNVSTLELGDSALYLCASSLTGGGADTQYFGPGTRLTVL.

The chain employs TRBV5-1 and TRBJ2-4, with D possibly being TRBD2 (5 bases). This CDR3 has 16 amino acids. CDR1 is SGHRS, CDR2 YFSETQ, per germline. The V end lost 2 bases, the J end lost 4 bases, and 16 bases lay between the germline ends. Written as DNA, the CDR3 is TGCGCCAGCAGCTTTCGGGGTCCGACCGAAAAAAACATTCAGTACTTC. Encoded protein: CASSFRGPTEKNIQYF. Drawing the rest from reference TRBV5-1 and TRBJ2-4, the complete variable domain is KAGVTQTPRYLIKTRGQQVTLSCSPISGHRSVSWYQQTPGQGLQFLFEYFSETQRNKGNFPGRFSGRQFSNSRSEMNVSTLELGDSALYLCASSFRGPTEKNIQYFGAGTRLSVL.